This T cell receptor beta chain was captured by sequencing in a study of T cells in Graves' hyperthyroidism and ophthalmopathy. Study-wide background: Peripheral blood specimens were obtained at initial diagnosis, prior to any treatment. Findings and limits, study-wide: Ophthalmopathy and stable hyperthyroidism were separated by a 13 V-J model.

Ten or more counts support this clonotype. Its antigen remains unidentified. If no ophthalmopathy progression occurred within 18 months, Graves' hyperthyroidism was stable. Diagnosis rested on symptoms, serum thyroxine and TRAb, thyroid ultrasound, and orbital computed tomography. This CDR3 has 17 residues. V lost 5 bases and J lost 3; bases outside the gene matches: 12. There were TCR beta CDR3 regions amplified from RNA transcripts. The HTBI primer set was used in a first-round RT-PCR of the TCR CDR3. TCRdb re-analysed the multiplex PCR reads in MiXCR, keeping a single row per CDR3 protein. The data contain 480,000 or so distinct CDR3 sequences, 13% to 15% of them singletons.

The sample was blood. V is TRBV12-3 or TRBV12-4 and J is TRBJ2-3; 9 nucleotides align to TRBD2. The receptor comes from a woman aged 18-35 years with Graves' hyperthyroidism. The CDR3 DNA follows: TGTGCCAGCAGTACCAGGATAGCGGGAGAGGGGACAGATACGCAGTATTTT. Protein: CASSTRIAGEGTDTQYF.